Described below is a single T cell receptor beta chain sequence and its context. The data belong to a study of radiotherapy plus CTLA-4 blockade in lung cancer. Germline V lookup: CDR1 SGHTA, CDR2 FQGTGA. CDR3 length: 13 amino acids. V gave up 4 bases and J gave up 6 bases, with 7 bases separating them. Measured with immunoSEQ multiplex PCR; TCRdb has only the in-frame clones, and not every one. The sample lists 90,000 or so clones, 83% occurring once. The V call is TRBV7-3, the J call TRBJ1-6; D unclear. The material sequenced was peripheral blood, taken from a patient treated with radiotherapy plus ipilimumab. This sequence was found in a human donor with non-small cell lung cancer who had stable disease on radiotherapy plus ipilimumab. CDR3 sequence: CASSSFRNSPLHF. CDR3 in DNA: TGTGCCAGCAGCTCATTCCGTAATTCACCCCTCCACTTT.